A single sample gave rise to the 18 T cell receptor beta chains below, sequenced in a study of shared clonotypes between healthy human individuals. Data came from immunoSEQ multiplex PCR; TCRdb stores just in-frame clones and leaves some out. The sample comprises over 2 million clones, around 93% of which are singletons, and 0.3% to 0.45% rests with the top ten. What was sequenced was naive CD4+ T cells from PBMCs. Subset defined: CD45RA+ positively selected. These receptors all come from a young man in good health. Some clones in this sample may be carry-over from other donors' samples.

The chain combines TRBV28 with TRBJ1-1; 11 bases fit TRBD1. This CDR3 spans 15 amino acids. With 2 bases clipped from V and 7 bases from J, the junction kept 6 bases outside the gene matches. Germline CDR1 reads MDHEN; CDR2 reads SYDVKM. The DNA for the CDR3 is TGTGCCAGCAGTTTAGCCGGACAGGGGGCTGGTGAAGCTTTCTTT. Protein: CASSLAGQGAGEAFF.

This clone was found once. The rearrangement links TRBV7-2 to TRBJ1-3; D unresolved. Deletions cut 2 bases from V and 3 bases from J, with 11 bases between. The CDR3 length is 15 residues. CDR1 SGHTA and CDR2 FQGNSA come from the germline V gene. This chain's CDR3 is CASSLSLGFGNTIYF. The CDR3 coding sequence is TGTGCCAGCAGCTTAAGTTTGGGGTTTGGAAACACCATATATTTT.

The genes are TRBV7-6 and TRBJ2-3; D not resolved. The CDR3 has 15 amino acids. Germline values: CDR1 SGHVS, CDR2 FNYEAQ. V dropped 1 base and J dropped 2 bases, with 10 bases sitting between them. In DNA form, the CDR3 reads TGTGCCAGCAGCTTAGTGGTCCGGTCCACAGATACGCAGTATTTT. Translation gives CASSLVVRSTDTQYF. The full variable domain, rest sourced from reference TRBV7-6 and TRBJ2-3, is GAGVSQSPRYKVTKRGQDVALRCDPISGHVSLYWYRQALGQGPEFLTYFNYEAQQDKSGLPNDRFSAERPEGSISTLTIQRTEQRDSAMYRCASSLVVRSTDTQYFGPGTRLTVL.

The chain couples TRBV28 to TRBJ2-7, with D unresolved. This CDR3 comprises 15 residues. Trimming took off 3 bases at V and 1 base at J, with 13 bases between the two ends. In germline, CDR1 is MDHEN, CDR2 SYDVKM. CDR3 DNA: TGTGCCAGCAGTTTGGGAATACCTAGGTCCTACGAGCAGTACTTC. Translated, it gives CASSLGIPRSYEQYF.

The gene calls are TRBV5-5 and TRBJ1-2; TRBD1 matches at 12 bases. V gave up 4 bases and J gave up 4 bases; unmatched junction bases: 8. This CDR3 is built from 16 residues. Germline-derived CDR1 and CDR2 are SGHKS and YYEKEE (reference sequence). The CDR3 sequence is CASSTTGTGGGYGYTF. CDR3 DNA: TGTGCCAGCAGCACGACCGGGACAGGGGGCGGCTATGGCTACACCTTC.

This chain uses TRBV5-1 with TRBJ2-1; maybe TRBD2 (5 bases). There are 15 residues in the CDR3. Trimming shortened V by 4 bases and J by 1 base, and 12 bases separated the two germline ends. Germline V gene lookup returns CDR1 SGHRS and CDR2 YFSETQ. The CDR3 DNA reads as TGCGCCAGCAGCCGACTGGACTCTTCCTACAATGAGCAGTTCTTC. Its translation is CASSRLDSSYNEQFF.

V is TRBV7-2 and J is TRBJ2-4; D perhaps matches TRBD2 (5 bases). The CDR3 is 14 amino acids. The V gene lost 0 bases and the J gene lost 6 bases, with 9 bases spanning the gap. Germline assignment: CDR1 SGHTA and CDR2 FQGNSA. The CDR3 sequence is CASSLAGVVNIQYF. CDR3 DNA sequence: TGTGCCAGCAGCTTAGCGGGAGTGGTAAACATTCAGTACTTC.

The chain is built from TRBV15 and TRBJ1-3; tentatively, D is TRBD1 (6 bases). In germline, CDR1 is LNHNV, CDR2 YYDKDF (reference sequence). V was pared by 5 bases and J by 4 bases, with 15 bases between. The CDR3 is made up of 15 amino acids. CDR3 sequence reads: CATSGYRVSGNTIYF. The CDR3 DNA sequence: TGTGCCACCAGCGGATACAGGGTTTCGGGAAACACCATATATTTT.

This clone has just a few counts. J is TRBJ1-1 and V is TRBV29-1; no clear D. Trimming shortened V by 5 bases and J by 0 bases, and 16 bases separated the two germline ends. Germline CDR1 is SQVTM and CDR2 is ANQGSEA. The CDR3 is 15 residues long. CDR3 coding DNA: TGCAGCGTTCTCCTCCCAAGGATAATGAACACTGAAGCTTTCTTT. This gives the protein CSVLLPRIMNTEAFF.

The V gene is TRBV19, the J gene TRBJ2-1; 9 bases line up with TRBD1. This CDR3 is built from 16 residues. J lost 5 bases, V lost 5 bases, and 10 bases had no gene match. CDR1 LNHDA and CDR2 SQIVND come from the germline V gene (reference sequence). Written as DNA, the CDR3 is TGTGCCAGTAGTTCCCGGGACAGGGAGATCCACAATGAGCAGTTCTTC. It yields the protein CASSSRDREIHNEQFF. The variable domain in full, with the rest retrieved from reference TRBV19 and TRBJ2-1, is DGGITQSPKYLFRKEGQNVTLSCEQNLNHDAMYWYRQDPGQGLRLIYYSQIVNDFQKGDIAEGYSVSREKKESFPLTVTSAQKNPTAFYLCASSSRDREIHNEQFFGPGTRLTVL.

The chain combines TRBV28 with TRBJ1-2; D unclear. CDR3 length equals 13 residues. Looked up from germline, CDR1 is MDHEN and CDR2 is SYDVKM. Deletions cut 1 base from V and 6 bases from J, with 9 bases between. CDR3 region: CASSLYRRHGYTF. CDR3 nucleotide sequence: TGTGCCAGCAGTTTATACCGACGTCATGGCTACACCTTC.

This sequence joins TRBV25-1 and TRBJ2-7; 7 positions match TRBD1. The germline CDR1 and CDR2 sequences are MGHDK and SYGVNS. The J segment lost 3 bases and the V segment lost 3 bases, leaving 8 bases of the junction unmatched. CDR3 length: 15 residues. In nucleotides, the CDR3 is TGTGCCAGCAGTGATGTTAGGGCAGGGGGCTACGAGCAGTACTTC. Amino acids: CASSDVRAGGYEQYF.

This chain links TRBV2 with TRBJ1-1; D remains unclear. CDR3 length equals 15 residues. Germline V gene sequence: CDR1 SNHLY, CDR2 FYNNEI. V was pared by 6 bases and J by 1 base, with 15 bases between. CDR3 region: CASRDDGRKNTEAFF. The DNA for the CDR3 is TGTGCCAGCAGGGACGACGGACGGAAGAACACTGAAGCTTTCTTT.

The CDR3 here is CAISTSRTQYF. The CDR3 region has the DNA TGTGCCATCAGTACCTCTCGGACCCAGTACTTC. The V call is TRBV10-3, the J call TRBJ2-5; D gene unclear. Trimming left V 5 bases short and J 7 bases short, with 8 bases between. This CDR3 comprises 11 residues. Germline CDR1 reads ENHRY; CDR2 reads SYGVKD.

J is TRBJ2-1 and V is TRBV2; D ambiguous. In germline, CDR1 is SNHLY, CDR2 FYNNEI. Trimming shortened V by 8 bases and J by 4 bases, and 18 bases separated the two germline ends. The CDR3 is 15 residues long. The CDR3 protein is CASGSESALYNEQFF. CDR3 nucleotide sequence: TGTGCCAGCGGAAGTGAATCAGCGCTGTACAATGAGCAGTTCTTC.

About this clone: Distinct nucleotide sequences in the sample also encode this CDR3. The chain carries TRBV28 and TRBJ1-2; 7 nucleotides align to TRBD1. V gave up 4 bases and J gave up 8 bases; unmatched junction bases: 4. The CDR3 extends over 12 amino acids. Germline-derived CDR1 and CDR2 are MDHEN and SYDVKM. CDR3 sequence reads: CASSYRGYGYTF. The CDR3 coding sequence is TGTGCCAGCAGTTACAGGGGTTACGGCTACACCTTC.

V is TRBV9 and J is TRBJ2-2; 7 positions match TRBD2. After removal of 3 bases from V and 1 base from J, the junction contained 3 bases not matched to a gene. CDR1 and CDR2 from the germline V gene are SGDLS and YYNGEE. The CDR3 has 15 amino acids. For the CDR3, the DNA is TGTGCCAGCAGCGGGGACTACAAGAACACCGGGGAGCTGTTTTTT. It encodes CASSGDYKNTGELFF.

The chain links TRBV28 to TRBJ2-3; TRBD2 aligns across 10 bases. Germline trimming cut 6 bases from V and 1 base from J; bases unmatched to any gene: 10. Germline loops: CDR1 MDHEN, CDR2 SYDVKM. The CDR3 runs to 17 residues. The CDR3 nucleotides are TGTGCCAGCAGATCACCTTCCCTAGCGGGAGGCACAGATACGCAGTATTTT. Amino acids: CASRSPSLAGGTDTQYF.